One and the same sample provided the 7 T cell receptor beta chains below, sequenced in a study of T-cell reconstitution after alpha-beta-depleted transplantation in children. Unique molecular identifiers were incorporated into the prepared TCRbeta library. TCRdb recomputed calls from the PCR reads with MiXCR, one row per CDR3 protein. This table holds approximately 20,000 distinct CDR3 sequences, 10% to 15% found once. The sequences come from PBMCs, mostly from graft donor cells, collected 60 days after TCRalphabeta/CD19-depleted stem cell transplant. The receptors stem from a female patient aged 2-15 years who had a stem cell transplant for congenital amegakaryocytic thrombocytopenia, so the T cells may come from the graft donor.

This clonotype was seen at least ten times. The chain recombines TRBV12-3 or TRBV12-4 with TRBJ2-1; D perhaps matches TRBD1 (5 bases). The CDR3 covers 15 residues. V dropped 1 base and J dropped 2 bases, with 9 bases sitting between them. The CDR3 region is CASSLGQGPYNEQFF. DNA for the CDR3: TGTGCCAGCAGTTTAGGGCAGGGCCCCTACAATGAGCAGTTCTTC.

Many counts were recorded for this clonotype. The V call is TRBV20-1, the J call TRBJ2-7, with TRBD2 matching 7 bases. V gave up 3 bases and J gave up 2 bases; unmatched junction bases: 10. Germline CDR1 is DFQATT and CDR2 is SNEGSKA (reference sequence). CDR3 length equals 15 residues. In DNA, the CDR3 is TGCAGTGCTAGTCTATTTGGCGGGAGCACCTACGAGCAGTACTTC. Translated, it gives CSASLFGGSTYEQYF.

The rearrangement joins TRBV12-3 or TRBV12-4 to TRBJ2-7; possibly TRBD1 or TRBD2 for D (5 bases each). There are 13 residues in the CDR3. CDR3 in DNA: TGTGTTAGCAGTTGGGACGGAGCCTACGAGCAGTACTTC. Translation gives CVSSWDGAYEQYF.

This clonotype was detected only a few times. J is TRBJ2-7 and V is TRBV28, with 7 bases aligning to TRBD2. Trimming at V came to 6 bases and at J to 3 bases, leaving 11 bases not matched to a gene. In germline, CDR1 is MDHEN, CDR2 SYDVKM. This CDR3 has 15 amino acids. The CDR3 loop is CASSWYSGTIYEQYF. CDR3 DNA: TGTGCCAGCAGCTGGTACTCCGGGACTATCTACGAGCAGTACTTC.

This clonotype was counted ten times or more. The chain uses TRBV6-1 and TRBJ2-7; 8 bases agree with TRBD2. The CDR3 loop spans 15 amino acids. The germline CDR1 and CDR2 sequences are MNHNS and SASEGT. Trimming took 7 bases from V and 0 from J; bases not matched to a gene: 8. CDR3 nucleotide sequence: TGTGCCAGCATCTTGGGGCTAGCGGGCTCCTACGAGCAGTACTTC. Its translation is CASILGLAGSYEQYF.

The sample holds many counts of this clonotype. The chain couples TRBV29-1 to TRBJ1-2; 9 positions agree with TRBD1. The CDR3 contains 13 residues. J gave up 2 bases and V 4 bases, and 2 bases lay outside the gene matches. Germline V gene data show CDR1 as SQVTM and CDR2 as ANQGSEA. Here the CDR3 DNA reads TGCAGCGTTGGGGACAGGGCGAACTATGGCTACACCTTC. It translates to CSVGDRANYGYTF.

The chain is built from TRBV4-1 and TRBJ2-1, with D tentatively TRBD2 (6 bases). Germline CDR1 is MGHRA and CDR2 is YSYEKL. This CDR3 is built from 19 residues. V was clipped by 0 bases and J by 0 bases, with 18 bases between them. CDR3 DNA sequence: TGCGCCAGCAGCCAAGATAGCGGACTTTACTCAAGCTCCTACAATGAGCAGTTCTTC. This encodes CASSQDSGLYSSSYNEQFF.